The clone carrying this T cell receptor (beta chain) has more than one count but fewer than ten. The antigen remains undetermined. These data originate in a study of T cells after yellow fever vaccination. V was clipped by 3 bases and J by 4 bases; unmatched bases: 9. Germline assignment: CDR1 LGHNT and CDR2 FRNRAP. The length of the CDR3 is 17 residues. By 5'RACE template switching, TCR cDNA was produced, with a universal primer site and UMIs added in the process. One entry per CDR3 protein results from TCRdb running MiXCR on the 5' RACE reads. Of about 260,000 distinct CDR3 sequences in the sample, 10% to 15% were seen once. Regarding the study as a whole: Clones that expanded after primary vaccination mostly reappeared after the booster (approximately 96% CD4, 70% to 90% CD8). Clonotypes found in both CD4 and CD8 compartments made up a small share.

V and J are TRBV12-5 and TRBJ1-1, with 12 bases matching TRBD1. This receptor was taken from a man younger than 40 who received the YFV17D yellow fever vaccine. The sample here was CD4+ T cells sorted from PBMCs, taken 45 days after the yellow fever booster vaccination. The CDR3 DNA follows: TGTGCTAGTGGTTTTGGGACAGGGGGCTTTCGTAGCACTGAAGCTTTCTTT. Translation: CASGFGTGGFRSTEAFF.